The TCR beta chain described here comes from a study of Graves' ophthalmopathy and Graves' hyperthyroidism. Study-wide background: Specimen type is peripheral blood, obtained at initial diagnosis before any treatment.

Concerning this clonotype itself: Its antigen is not identified.

Clinical symptoms, serum thyroxine, TRAb, thyroid ultrasound and orbital computed tomography were relied on for diagnosis. TCR beta CDR3 amplification used RNA transcripts. Second-round multiplex PCR came after a first-round RT-PCR that employed HTBI primers. Using its own MiXCR run on the multiplex PCR reads, TCRdb lists one record per CDR3 protein. Altogether some 750,000 distinct CDR3 sequences are present, approximately 40% being singletons, with the ten largest covering 44%. Study conclusions and caveats: Ophthalmopathy progression prediction by the model yielded a sensitivity of 55% to 71% and a specificity of approximately 77%.

Specimen: peripheral blood. The TCR was taken from an adult man with Graves' ophthalmopathy.

The CDR3 region is CSAGLAGVGEQYF. CDR3 nucleotide sequence: TGCAGTGCTGGACTAGCGGGAGTTGGCGAGCAGTACTTC. This rearrangement joins TRBV20-1 to TRBJ2-7; 13 bases fit TRBD2. The CDR3 loop spans 13 amino acids. V trimming: 5 bases; J trimming: 6 bases; junction bases outside the gene matches: 4. Germline assignment: CDR1 DFQATT and CDR2 SNEGSKA (reference sequence).